One and the same sample provided the 6 T cell receptor beta chains below, sequenced in a study of T-cell memory formation after mild COVID-19. TCRdb itself ran the 5' RACE reads through MiXCR, one entry per CDR3 protein. The data contain around 65,000 distinct CDR3 sequences, approximately 9% of them seen just once; the ten biggest clones take up about 1%. The sequenced sample consisted of PBMCs or a T cell subset sorted from them (not recorded which). The receptors stem from a man aged 18 to 30 who had mild COVID-19 (a few samples of this study predate the infection). Cell type and time point are not known.

This clonotype was seen at least ten times. The gene calls are TRBV7-9 and TRBJ2-3; perhaps TRBD1 as D (6 bases). V was pared by 5 bases and J by 5 bases, with 14 bases between. Germline V gene data show CDR1 as SEHNR and CDR2 as FQNEAQ (reference sequence). This CDR3 is 14 amino acids long. The CDR3 spells CASSARTEGDTQYF. For the CDR3, the DNA is TGTGCCAGCAGCGCTCGGACAGAGGGAGATACGCAGTATTTT. The whole variable domain, remainder taken from reference TRBV7-9 and TRBJ2-3, is DTGVSQNPRHKITKRGQNVTFRCDPISEHNRLYWYRQTLGQGPEFLTYFQNEAQLEKSRLLSDRFSAERPKGSFSTLEIQRTEQGDSAMYLCASSARTEGDTQYFGPGTRLTVL.

V usage is TRBV4-2 and J usage is TRBJ1-5, with D possibly matching TRBD1 (6 bases). This CDR3 is 15 amino acids long. Between the trimmed V and J ends, which lost 1 base and 2 bases, there was a span of 9 bases. From germline, CDR1 is LGHNA and CDR2 YNFKEQ. DNA for the CDR3: TGTGCCAGCAGCCAAGTACAGGGCCGCAATCAGCCCCAGCATTTT. Its translation: CASSQVQGRNQPQHF.

The CDR3 protein is CASSSSSGGQYNEQFF. For the CDR3, the DNA is TGTGCCAGCAGCTCATCTAGCGGGGGACAGTACAATGAGCAGTTCTTC. The chain links TRBV7-2 to TRBJ2-1; 10 nucleotides line up with TRBD2. V gave up 4 bases and J gave up 4 bases; unmatched junction bases: 7. Germline V CDR1 and CDR2: SGHTA, FQGNSA. The CDR3 is 16 amino acids.

This clonotype was detected ten times or more. This chain links TRBV4-1 with TRBJ2-2; weak D call: TRBD1 (5 bases). This CDR3 is built from 14 residues. Germline lookup yields CDR1 MGHRA and CDR2 YSYEKL. The ends were cut back, 0 bases at V and 6 bases at J, with 8 bases in the middle. In nucleotides, the CDR3 is TGCGCCAGCAGCCAAGATCTGACAGCCGGGGAGCTGTTTTTT. Translated, it gives CASSQDLTAGELFF.

This clonotype was observed a handful of times. The CDR3 here is CASRDDPAWEQYF. CDR3 sequence (DNA): TGTGCCAGCAGGGACGACCCGGCTTGGGAGCAGTACTTC. The rearrangement uses TRBV2 and TRBJ2-7; D remains unclear. Germline CDR1 reads SNHLY; CDR2 reads FYNNEI. This CDR3 comprises 13 residues. V gave up 6 bases and J gave up 7 bases, with 16 bases separating them. The full variable domain, with the rest looked up from reference TRBV2 and TRBJ2-7, is EPEVTQTPSHQVTQMGQEVILRCVPISNHLYFYWYRQILGQKVEFLVSFYNNEISEKSEIFDDQFSVERPDGSNFTLKIRSTKLEDSAMYFCASRDDPAWEQYFGPGTRLTVT.

This clonotype was recorded a few times. This chain uses TRBV12-3 or TRBV12-4 with TRBJ2-7; 8 nucleotides line up with TRBD2. CDR3 length: 14 residues. J lost 0 bases, V lost 5 bases, and 3 bases had no gene match. CDR3 coding DNA: TGTGCCAGCAGTGGGACTAGGAGCTCCTACGAGCAGTACTTC. This codes for CASSGTRSSYEQYF.